The clone carrying this T cell receptor beta chain was detected only a few times. Its antigen is unknown. Researchers ran the PCR with 60 Vbeta and 13 Jbeta primers. Sequencing was performed with immunoSEQ multiplex PCR; in TCRdb, only in-frame clones are kept and a portion is missing. This sample has around 140,000 clones, with about four fifths found just once. The CDR3 spans 13 residues. Trimming pared 4 bases from V and 4 bases from J, leaving 10 bases between. Looked up from germline, CDR1 is SQVTM and CDR2 is ANQGSEA. This specimen belongs to a study of cytomegalovirus exposure and HLA in healthy donors. General study points: Immune exposure was documented only through CMV serostatus. DRB1 showed the most TCR associations and HLA-C the fewest in a later analysis, as rates varied by HLA locus. Roughly 170 TCR beta chains were listed as cytomegalovirus-associated.

Sample: PBMCs. The chain carries TRBV29-1 and TRBJ2-2; D unclear. The clonotype was recovered from a man aged 35 to 55 in good health and CMV-seronegative. DNA for the CDR3: TGCAGCGTTGGGTGGGCGAGCACCGGGGAGCTGTTTTTT. Translation: CSVGWASTGELFF.